This entry features one T cell receptor (beta chain) sequence. Between the trimmed V and J ends, which lost 1 base and 3 bases, there was a span of 10 bases. CDR1 and CDR2 from the germline V gene are MGHRA and YSYEKL. The CDR3 has 14 residues. It was during active infection that Seattle patients were enrolled and then longitudinally followed. This sample was included in a study of blood T cell repertoires in COVID-19. Study context: Donors in the United States, Italy and Spain gave samples during acute or convalescent COVID-19.

Assay: immunoSEQ multiplex PCR; the TCRdb copy retains only in-frame clones and omits some. The sample lists about 76,000 clones, around 85% occurring once. The chain employs TRBV4-1 and TRBJ2-7; no definite D call. The sample was peripheral blood. The clonotype was recovered from a man over 45 with COVID-19, enrolled during active disease. CDR3 bases: TGCGCCAGCAGCCAAGGTTCGCGTAGCTACGAGCAGTACTTC. It encodes CASSQGSRSYEQYF.